This T cell receptor (beta chain) stems from a study of cytomegalovirus exposure and HLA in healthy donors. Study in general: Assignment to the Caucasian-associated ancestry cluster applied to less than 85% of the approximately 420 genotyped donors.

PCR used 60 Vbeta primers and 13 Jbeta primers. Libraries were prepared by immunoSEQ multiplex PCR; TCRdb keeps only in-frame clonotypes and omits some of them. Of fewer than 200,000 clones in the sample, under 90% were seen once. General study findings and limits: A reported reduction in N-insertions relative to the 666-donor mean was seen in an Asian-associated ancestry cluster in a later analysis. Among TCR sequences, most were rare, though some public TCRs appeared in many donors.

The V and J ends lost 0 bases and 8 bases respectively, with 7 bases between them. Germline V CDR1 and CDR2: SGHTA, FQGNSA. The CDR3 contains 12 residues. Only one count was recorded for this clone. Its antigen remains unidentified. Source material: PBMCs. The source of this sequence is a man younger than 45 in good health and CMV-seronegative. This rearrangement joins TRBV7-2 to TRBJ1-2, with D unclear. The CDR3 here is CASSLARGGYTF. The DNA of the CDR3 is TGTGCCAGCAGCTTAGCGCGCGGGGGCTACACCTTC. Full variable domain (missing parts from reference TRBV7-2 and TRBJ1-2): GAGVSQSPSNKVTEKGKDVELRCDPISGHTALYWYRQSLGQGLEFLIYFQGNSAPDKSGLPSDRFSAERTGGSVSTLTIQRTQQEDSAVYLCASSLARGGYTFGSGTRLTVV.